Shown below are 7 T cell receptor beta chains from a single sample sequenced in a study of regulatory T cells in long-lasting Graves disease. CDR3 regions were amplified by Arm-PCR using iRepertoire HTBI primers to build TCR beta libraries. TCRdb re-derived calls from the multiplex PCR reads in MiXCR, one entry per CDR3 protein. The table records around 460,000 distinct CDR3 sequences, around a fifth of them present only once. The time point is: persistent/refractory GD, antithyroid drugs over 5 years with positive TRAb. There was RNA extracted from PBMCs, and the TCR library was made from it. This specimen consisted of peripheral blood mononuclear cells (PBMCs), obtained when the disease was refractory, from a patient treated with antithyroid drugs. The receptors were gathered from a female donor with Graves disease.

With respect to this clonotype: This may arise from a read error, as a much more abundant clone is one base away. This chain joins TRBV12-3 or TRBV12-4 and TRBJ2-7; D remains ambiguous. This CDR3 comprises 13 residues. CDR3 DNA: TGTGCCAGCACCCCAGGCTTCTCCTGCGAGCAGTACTTC. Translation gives CASTPGFSCEQYF.

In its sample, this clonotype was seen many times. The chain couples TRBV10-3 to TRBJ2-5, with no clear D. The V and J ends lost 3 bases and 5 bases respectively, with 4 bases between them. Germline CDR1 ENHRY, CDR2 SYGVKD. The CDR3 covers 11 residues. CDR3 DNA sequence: TGTGCCATCAGTGATGGGGAGACCCAGTACTTC. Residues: CAISDGETQYF.

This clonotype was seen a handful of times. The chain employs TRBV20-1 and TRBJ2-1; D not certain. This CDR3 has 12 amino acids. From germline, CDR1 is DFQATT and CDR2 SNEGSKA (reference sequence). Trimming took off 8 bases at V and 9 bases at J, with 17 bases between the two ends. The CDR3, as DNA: TGCAGTTCCAACGACATAATGGGTGAGCAGTTCTTC. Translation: CSSNDIMGEQFF.

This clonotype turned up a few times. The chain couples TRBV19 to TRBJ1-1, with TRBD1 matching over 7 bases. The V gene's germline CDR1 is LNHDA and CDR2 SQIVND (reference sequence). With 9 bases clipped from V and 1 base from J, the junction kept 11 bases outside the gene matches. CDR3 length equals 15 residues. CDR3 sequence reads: CASHGTAGRNTEAFF. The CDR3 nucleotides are TGTGCCAGCCATGGGACAGCCGGGAGGAACACTGAAGCTTTCTTT. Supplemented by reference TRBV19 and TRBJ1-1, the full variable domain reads DGGITQSPKYLFRKEGQNVTLSCEQNLNHDAMYWYRQDPGQGLRLIYYSQIVNDFQKGDIAEGYSVSREKKESFPLTVTSAQKNPTAFYLCASHGTAGRNTEAFFGQGTRLTVV.

CDR3 nucleotides: TGTGCCTGGAGTACAGCGACCTATGGCTACACCTTC. Its translation is CAWSTATYGYTF. V is TRBV30 and J is TRBJ1-2, with no clear D. V was clipped by 2 bases and J by 4 bases, with 8 bases between them. CDR3 length: 12 residues. Germline V lookup: CDR1 GTSNPN, CDR2 SVGIG (reference sequence).

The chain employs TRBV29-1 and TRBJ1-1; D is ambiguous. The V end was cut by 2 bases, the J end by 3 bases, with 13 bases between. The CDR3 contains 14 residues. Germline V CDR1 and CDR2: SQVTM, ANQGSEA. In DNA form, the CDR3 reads TGCAGCGTTGAAAAACAGCCGTTGGACACTGAAGCTTTCTTT. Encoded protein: CSVEKQPLDTEAFF. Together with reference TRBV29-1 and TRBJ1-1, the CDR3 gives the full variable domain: SAVISQKPSRDICQRGTSLTIQCQVDSQVTMMFWYRQQPGQSLTLIATANQGSEATYESGFVIDKFPISRPNLTFSTLTVSNMSPEDSSIYLCSVEKQPLDTEAFFGQGTRLTVV.

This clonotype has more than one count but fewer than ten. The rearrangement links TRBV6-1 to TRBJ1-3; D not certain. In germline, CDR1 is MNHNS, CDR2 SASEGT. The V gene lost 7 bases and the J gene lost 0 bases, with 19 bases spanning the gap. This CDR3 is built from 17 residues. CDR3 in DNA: TGTGCCAGCAAATTTACTTTCGGCCAGGACTCTGGAAACACCATATATTTT. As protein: CASKFTFGQDSGNTIYF.